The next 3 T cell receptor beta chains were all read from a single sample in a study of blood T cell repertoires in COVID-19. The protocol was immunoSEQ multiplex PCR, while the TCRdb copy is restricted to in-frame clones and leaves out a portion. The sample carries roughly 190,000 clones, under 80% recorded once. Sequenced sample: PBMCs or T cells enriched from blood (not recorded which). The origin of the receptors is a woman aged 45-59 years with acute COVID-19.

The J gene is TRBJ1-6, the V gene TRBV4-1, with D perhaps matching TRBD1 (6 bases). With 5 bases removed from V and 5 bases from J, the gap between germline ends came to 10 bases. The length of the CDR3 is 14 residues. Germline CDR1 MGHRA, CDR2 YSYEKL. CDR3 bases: TGCGCCAGCAGCATACAGGGTGATAATTCACCCCTCCACTTT. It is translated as CASSIQGDNSPLHF.

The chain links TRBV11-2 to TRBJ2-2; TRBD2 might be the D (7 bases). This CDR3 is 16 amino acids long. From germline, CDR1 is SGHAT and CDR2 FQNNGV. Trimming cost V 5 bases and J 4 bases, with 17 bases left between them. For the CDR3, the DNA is TGTGCCAGCAGCGCGATAAGGGGGAGGGGCACCGGGGAGCTGTTTTTT. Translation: CASSAIRGRGTGELFF.

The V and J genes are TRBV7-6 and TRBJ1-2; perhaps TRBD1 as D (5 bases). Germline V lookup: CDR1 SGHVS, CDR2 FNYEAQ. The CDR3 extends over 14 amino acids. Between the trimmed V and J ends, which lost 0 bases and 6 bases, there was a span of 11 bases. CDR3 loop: CASSLAGREDGYTF. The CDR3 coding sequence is TGTGCCAGCAGCTTAGCTGGCAGGGAGGATGGCTACACCTTC.